The clone carrying this T cell receptor beta chain was recorded a few times. These data are taken from a study of blood T cell repertoires in COVID-19. Sequenced by immunoSEQ multiplex PCR; TCRdb stores in-frame clones only, minus some. The table records about 170,000 clones, just under 85% of them present only once. With 1 base removed from V and 9 bases from J, the gap between germline ends came to 13 bases. Germline V gene sequence: CDR1 MGHRA, CDR2 YSYEKL. The CDR3 is made up of 15 amino acids. The V call is TRBV4-1, the J call TRBJ1-6; perhaps TRBD1 as D (5 bases). The receptor comes from a man aged 35 to 55 who had recovered from COVID-19. Sequencing was done on a sample of peripheral blood. The CDR3 region is CASSQVKGQGSPLHF. CDR3 nucleotide sequence: TGCGCCAGCAGCCAAGTCAAGGGGCAGGGTTCACCCCTCCACTTT.